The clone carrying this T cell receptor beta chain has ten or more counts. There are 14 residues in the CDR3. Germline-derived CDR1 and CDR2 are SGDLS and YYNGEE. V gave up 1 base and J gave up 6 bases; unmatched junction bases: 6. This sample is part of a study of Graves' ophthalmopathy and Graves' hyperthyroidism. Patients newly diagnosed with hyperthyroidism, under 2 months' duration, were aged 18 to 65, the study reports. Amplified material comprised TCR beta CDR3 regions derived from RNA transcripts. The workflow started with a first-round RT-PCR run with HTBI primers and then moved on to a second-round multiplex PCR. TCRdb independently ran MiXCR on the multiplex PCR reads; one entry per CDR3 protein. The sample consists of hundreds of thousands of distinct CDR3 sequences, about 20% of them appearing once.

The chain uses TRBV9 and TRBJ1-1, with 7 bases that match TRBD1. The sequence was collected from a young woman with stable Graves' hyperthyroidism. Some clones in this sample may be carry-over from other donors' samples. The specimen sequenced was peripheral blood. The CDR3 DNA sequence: TGTGCCAGCAGCGTATCCACAGGGGTCCCTGAAGCTTTCTTT. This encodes CASSVSTGVPEAFF.